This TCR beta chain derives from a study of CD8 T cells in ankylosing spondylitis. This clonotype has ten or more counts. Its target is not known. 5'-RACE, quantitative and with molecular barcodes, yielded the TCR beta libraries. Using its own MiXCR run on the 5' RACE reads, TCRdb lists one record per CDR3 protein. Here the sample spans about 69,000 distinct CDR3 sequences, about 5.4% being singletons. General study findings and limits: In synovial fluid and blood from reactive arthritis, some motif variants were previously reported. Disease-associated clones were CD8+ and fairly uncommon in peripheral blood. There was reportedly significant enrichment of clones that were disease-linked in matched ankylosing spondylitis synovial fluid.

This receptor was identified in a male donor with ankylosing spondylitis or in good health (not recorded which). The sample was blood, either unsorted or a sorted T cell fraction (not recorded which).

The chain's CDR3 is CASSFWDRGPDEQFF. The CDR3 coding sequence is TGTGCCAGCAGTTTTTGGGACAGGGGGCCGGATGAGCAGTTCTTC. This chain joins TRBV27 and TRBJ2-1, with 12 nucleotides matching TRBD1. J gave up 8 bases and V 3 bases, and 5 bases lay outside the gene matches. This CDR3 is built from 15 residues. Germline CDR1 is MNHEY and CDR2 is SMNVEV (reference sequence).